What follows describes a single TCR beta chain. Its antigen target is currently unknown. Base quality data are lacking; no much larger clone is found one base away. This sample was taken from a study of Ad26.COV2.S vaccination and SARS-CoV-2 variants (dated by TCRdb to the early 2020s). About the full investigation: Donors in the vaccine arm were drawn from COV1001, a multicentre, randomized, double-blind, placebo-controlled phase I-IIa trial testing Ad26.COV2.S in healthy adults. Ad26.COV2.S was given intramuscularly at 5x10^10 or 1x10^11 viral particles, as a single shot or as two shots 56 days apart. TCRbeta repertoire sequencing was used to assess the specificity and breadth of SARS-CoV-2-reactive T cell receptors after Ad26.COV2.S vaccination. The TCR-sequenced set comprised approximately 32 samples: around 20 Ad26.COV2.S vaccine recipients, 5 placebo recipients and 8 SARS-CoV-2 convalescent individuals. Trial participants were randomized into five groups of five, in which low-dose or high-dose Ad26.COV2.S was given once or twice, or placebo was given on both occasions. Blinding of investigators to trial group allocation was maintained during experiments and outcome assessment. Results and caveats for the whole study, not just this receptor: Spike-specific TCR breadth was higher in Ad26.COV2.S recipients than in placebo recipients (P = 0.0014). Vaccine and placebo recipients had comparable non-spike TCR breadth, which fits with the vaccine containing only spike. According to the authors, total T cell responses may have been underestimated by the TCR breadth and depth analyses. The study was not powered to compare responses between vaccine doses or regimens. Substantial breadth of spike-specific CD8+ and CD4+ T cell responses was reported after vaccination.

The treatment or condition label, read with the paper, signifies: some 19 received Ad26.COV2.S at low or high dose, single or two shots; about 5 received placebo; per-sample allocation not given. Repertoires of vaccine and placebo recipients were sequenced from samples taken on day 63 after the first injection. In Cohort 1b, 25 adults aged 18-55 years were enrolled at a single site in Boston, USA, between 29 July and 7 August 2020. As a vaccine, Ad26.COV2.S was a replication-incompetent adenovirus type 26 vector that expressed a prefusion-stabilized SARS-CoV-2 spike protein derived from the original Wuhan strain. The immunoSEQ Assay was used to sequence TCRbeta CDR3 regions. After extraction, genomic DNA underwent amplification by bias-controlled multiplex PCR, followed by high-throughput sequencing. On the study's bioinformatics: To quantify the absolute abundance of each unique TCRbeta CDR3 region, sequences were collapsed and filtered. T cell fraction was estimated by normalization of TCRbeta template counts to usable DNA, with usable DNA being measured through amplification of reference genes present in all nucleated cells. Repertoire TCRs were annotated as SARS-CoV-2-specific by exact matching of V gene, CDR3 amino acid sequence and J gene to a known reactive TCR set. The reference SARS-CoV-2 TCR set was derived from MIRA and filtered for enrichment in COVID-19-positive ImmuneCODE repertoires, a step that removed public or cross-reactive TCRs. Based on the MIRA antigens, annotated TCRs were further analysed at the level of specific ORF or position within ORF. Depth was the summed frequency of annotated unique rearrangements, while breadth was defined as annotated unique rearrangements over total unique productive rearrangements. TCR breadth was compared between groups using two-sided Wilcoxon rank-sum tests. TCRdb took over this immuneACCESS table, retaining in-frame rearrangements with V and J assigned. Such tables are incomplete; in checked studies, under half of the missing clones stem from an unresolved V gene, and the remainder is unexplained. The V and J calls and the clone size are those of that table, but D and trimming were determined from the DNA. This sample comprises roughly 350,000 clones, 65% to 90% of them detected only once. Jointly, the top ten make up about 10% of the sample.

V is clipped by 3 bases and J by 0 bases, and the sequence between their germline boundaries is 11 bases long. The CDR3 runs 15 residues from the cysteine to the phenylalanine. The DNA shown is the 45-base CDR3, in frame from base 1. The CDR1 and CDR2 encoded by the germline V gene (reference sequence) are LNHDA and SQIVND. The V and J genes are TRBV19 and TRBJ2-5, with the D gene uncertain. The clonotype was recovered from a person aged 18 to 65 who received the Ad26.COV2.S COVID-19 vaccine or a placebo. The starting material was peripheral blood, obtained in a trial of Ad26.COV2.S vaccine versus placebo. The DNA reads TGTGCCAGTAGTATTGGGTCCATGTACCAAGAGACCCAGTACTTC. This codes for CASSIGSMYQETQYF.